This TCR beta chain originates from a study of tumor-infiltrating lymphocytes in primary liver carcinoma (dated by TCRdb to the late 2010s). For the wider study: Hepatocellular carcinoma (four) or combined HCC and intrahepatic cholangiocarcinoma (one) was present in the five patients, who were three men and two women aged 30 to 69 years. The tumors of the five patients were staged as T1-T3 N0M0, with maximum diameters ranging from about 4 to 11 cm. Each sample produced about 3.5 to 7.5 million productive TCRbeta reads, and read depth showed no significant difference between tissue types. The study combined TCRbeta repertoire sequencing, expression microarrays and whole-exome sequencing across five regions of each liver tumor, with adjacent normal tissue and blood. TCRbeta repertoire sequencing covered 35 or so specimens from 5 patients: 25 or so tumor regions, 5 adjacent noncancerous liver tissues and 5 peripheral blood samples. Repertoires from technical replicates were highly reproducible, with mean shared-clone rates approximately 0.88 and correlation coefficients above 0.95. What the work shows at the level of the full study, not this receptor alone: Pairs of tumor regions showed greater repertoire overlap (mean about 35%) than tumor-adjacent pairs (approximately 17%) or tumor-blood pairs (about 14%), which is consistent with antigen-driven expansion. Only a few patients were included in the study, and the authors note that the findings should be validated in a larger study. Because the samples were bulk and unsorted, CD4+ and CD8+ T cell repertoires could not be compared. Because sequencing covered only the TCR beta chain and unpaired alpha chains were not captured, true repertoire diversity is likely underestimated. A significantly larger repertoire fraction was made up by the top 250 clones in tumors than in blood (p = 0.039).

Using a constant-region primer and ProtoScript II reverse transcriptase, TCRbeta-specific cDNA was reverse-transcribed from roughly 460 ng total RNA. Three nested multiplex PCR rounds, following a slightly modified ARM-PCR procedure, were used to build the TCRbeta libraries. The first two PCR rounds used multiplex TRBV1-TRBV30 forward primers with a Cbeta reverse primer, each for approximately 10 cycles. A final 25-cycle PCR with Deep VentR polymerase added sample barcodes and Illumina adapters. Before sequencing, amplicons of 200-500 bp were gel-purified using a QIAquick gel extraction kit. The TCRbeta amplicons were sequenced with 250-bp paired-end reads on an Illumina HiSeq 2500. In the authors' own workflow: To recover full CDR3 sequences, reads were quality-trimmed using Trimmomatic v0.33 and paired reads were then merged using FLASH v1.2.11. V, D and J germline segments were assigned to the rearranged TCRbeta sequences by MiGEC v1.2.1b. Clonotype statistics, along with Shannon-Wiener diversity indices, were calculated using VDJtools v1.0.0. To reduce sampling bias, subsequent analyses other than the diversity analysis used only the 250 most abundant clonotypes in each sample. The raw public reads went through TCRdb reprocessing: fastp at Q25, MiXCR clone calling, in-frame beta chains kept. Here each entry gathers all rows of one CDR3 protein and keeps the most common genes and DNA. Here the V and J calls rest on TCRdb's processing, not on the authors' analysis. The sample includes approximately 80,000 distinct CDR3 sequences, with 69% observed a single time. Less than 30% of the sample comes from the top ten.

Details on this clonotype: Its cognate antigen has yet to be identified. Per-base quality was not reported, and no clone a single base away is much larger than it.

Total RNA and DNA were co-extracted from about 19-30 mg of bulk tissue with the AllPrep DNA/RNA mini kit, without cell sorting. Surgical resection was performed in China between November 2015 and early 2016 on five or six patients with histopathologically diagnosed primary liver carcinoma. Chronic HBV infection was present in the patients, and the patients were treatment-naive at sampling. Each fresh piece of tumor and adjacent tissue was cut in two, with one half stored in RNAlater at -80 degrees C and the other half sent for histology. The CDR1 and CDR2 encoded by the germline V gene are MNHNS and SASEGT. The CDR3 has 13 amino acids, counting the end cysteine and phenylalanine. Only CDR3 DNA remains: 39 bases, in frame from the first base.

The chain employs TRBV6-1 and TRBJ2-5; the best D guess is TRBD1, with 5 bases matching. Input material: tumor-adjacent normal liver tissue. This sequence originates from a man in his forties with primary liver carcinoma and hepatitis B virus infection. In nucleotides, the sequence is TGTGTCGGTCAGGGTTTTCCCAAAGAGACCCAGTACTTC. Translated, it reads CVGQGFPKETQYF.